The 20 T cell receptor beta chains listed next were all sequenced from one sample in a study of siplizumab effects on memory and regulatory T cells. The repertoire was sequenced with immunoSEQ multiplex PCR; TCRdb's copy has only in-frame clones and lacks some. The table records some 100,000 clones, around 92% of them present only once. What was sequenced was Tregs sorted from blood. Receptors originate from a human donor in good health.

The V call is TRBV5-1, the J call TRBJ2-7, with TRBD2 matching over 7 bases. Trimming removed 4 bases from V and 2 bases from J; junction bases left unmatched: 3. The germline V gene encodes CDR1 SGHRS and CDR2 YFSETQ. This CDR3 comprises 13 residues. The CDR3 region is CASSRGLAYEQYF. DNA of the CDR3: TGCGCCAGCAGCCGAGGACTAGCCTACGAGCAGTACTTC.

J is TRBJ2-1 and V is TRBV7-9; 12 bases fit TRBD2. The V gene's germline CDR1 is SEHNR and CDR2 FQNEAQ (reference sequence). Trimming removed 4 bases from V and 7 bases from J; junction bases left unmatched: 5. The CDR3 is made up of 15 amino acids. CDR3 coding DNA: TGTGCCAGCAGCTATAAGGGACTAGCGGGTAATGAGCAGTTCTTC. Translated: CASSYKGLAGNEQFF.

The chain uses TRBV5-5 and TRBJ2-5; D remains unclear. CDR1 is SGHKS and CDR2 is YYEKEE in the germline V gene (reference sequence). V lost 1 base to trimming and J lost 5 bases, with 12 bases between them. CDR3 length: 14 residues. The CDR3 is CASSLLGPGETQYF. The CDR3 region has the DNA TGTGCCAGCAGCTTGTTAGGGCCCGGGGAGACCCAGTACTTC.

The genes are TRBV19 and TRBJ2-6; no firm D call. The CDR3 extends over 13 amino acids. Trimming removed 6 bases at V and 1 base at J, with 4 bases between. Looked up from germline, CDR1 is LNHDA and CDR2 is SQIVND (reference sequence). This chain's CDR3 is CASRESGANVLTF. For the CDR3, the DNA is TGTGCCAGTAGGGAGTCTGGGGCCAACGTCCTGACTTTC.

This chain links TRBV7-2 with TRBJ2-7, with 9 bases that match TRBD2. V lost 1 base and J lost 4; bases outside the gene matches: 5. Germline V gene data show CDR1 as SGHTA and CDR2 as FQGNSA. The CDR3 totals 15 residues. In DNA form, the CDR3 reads TGTGCCAGCAGCTTAGTGGCTAGCGGGGAGTACGAGCAGTACTTC. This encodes CASSLVASGEYEQYF.

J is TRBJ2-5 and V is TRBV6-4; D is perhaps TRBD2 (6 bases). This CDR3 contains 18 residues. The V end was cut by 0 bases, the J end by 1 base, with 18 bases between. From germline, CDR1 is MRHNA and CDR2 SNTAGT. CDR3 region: CASSDSMLASSSQETQYF. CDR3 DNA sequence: TGTGCCAGCAGTGACTCGATGCTAGCGTCCTCCTCCCAAGAGACCCAGTACTTC.

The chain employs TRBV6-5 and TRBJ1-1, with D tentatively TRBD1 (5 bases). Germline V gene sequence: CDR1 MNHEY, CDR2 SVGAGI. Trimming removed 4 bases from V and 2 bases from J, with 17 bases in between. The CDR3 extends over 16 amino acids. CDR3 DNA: TGTGCCAGCAGTTCGGTCGGCAGGGTAGCTAACACTGAAGCTTTCTTT. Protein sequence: CASSSVGRVANTEAFF.

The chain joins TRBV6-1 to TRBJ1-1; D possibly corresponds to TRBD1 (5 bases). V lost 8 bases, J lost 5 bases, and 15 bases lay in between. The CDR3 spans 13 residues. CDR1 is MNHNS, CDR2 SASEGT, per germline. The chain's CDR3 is CASSRAGGTEAFF. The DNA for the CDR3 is TGTGCCAGCTCCAGGGCAGGTGGTACTGAAGCTTTCTTT.

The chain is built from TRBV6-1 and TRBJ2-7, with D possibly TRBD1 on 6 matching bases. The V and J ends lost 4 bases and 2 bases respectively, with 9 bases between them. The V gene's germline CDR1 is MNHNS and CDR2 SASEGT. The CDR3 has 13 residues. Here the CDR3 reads CASSVQGTYEQYF. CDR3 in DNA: TGTGCCAGCAGTGTCCAGGGGACCTACGAGCAGTACTTC.

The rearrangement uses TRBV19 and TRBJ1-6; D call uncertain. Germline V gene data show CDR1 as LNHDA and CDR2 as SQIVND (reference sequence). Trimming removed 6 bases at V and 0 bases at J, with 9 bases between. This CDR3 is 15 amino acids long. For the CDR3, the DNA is TGTGCCAGTAGGAGTTTCGGCTCCTATAATTCACCCCTCCACTTT. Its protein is CASRSFGSYNSPLHF.

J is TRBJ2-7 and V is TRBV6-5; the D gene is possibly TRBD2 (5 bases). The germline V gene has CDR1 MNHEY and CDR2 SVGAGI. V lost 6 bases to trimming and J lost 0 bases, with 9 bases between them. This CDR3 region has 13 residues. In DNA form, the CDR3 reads TGTGCCAGCAGCCCACGGGGCTCCTACGAGCAGTACTTC. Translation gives CASSPRGSYEQYF.

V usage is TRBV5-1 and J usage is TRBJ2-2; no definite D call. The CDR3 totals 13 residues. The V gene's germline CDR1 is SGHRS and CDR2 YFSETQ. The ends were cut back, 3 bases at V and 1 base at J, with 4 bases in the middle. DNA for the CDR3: TGCGCCAGCAGCTCCCGGAACACCGGGGAGCTGTTTTTT. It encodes CASSSRNTGELFF.

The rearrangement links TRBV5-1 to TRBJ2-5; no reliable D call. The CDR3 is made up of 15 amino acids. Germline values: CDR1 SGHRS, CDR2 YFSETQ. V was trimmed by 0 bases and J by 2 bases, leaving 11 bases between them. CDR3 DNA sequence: TGCGCCAGCAGCTTGGATTCCGGTCCGCAAGAGACCCAGTACTTC. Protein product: CASSLDSGPQETQYF.

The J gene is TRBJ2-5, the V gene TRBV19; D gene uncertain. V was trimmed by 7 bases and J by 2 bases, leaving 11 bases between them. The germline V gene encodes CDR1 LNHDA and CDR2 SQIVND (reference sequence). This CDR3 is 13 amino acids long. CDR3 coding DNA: TGTGCCAGTACCCGGGCCCCACAAGAGACCCAGTACTTC. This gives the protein CASTRAPQETQYF.

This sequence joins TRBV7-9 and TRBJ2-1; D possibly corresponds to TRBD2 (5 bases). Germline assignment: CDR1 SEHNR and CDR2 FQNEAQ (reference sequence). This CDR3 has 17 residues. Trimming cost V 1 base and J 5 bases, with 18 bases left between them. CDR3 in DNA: TGTGCCAGCAGCTTAGATAAGCCGGGAACCTCGAACAATGAGCAGTTCTTC. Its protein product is CASSLDKPGTSNNEQFF.

As DNA, the CDR3 is TGCAGCGTTTCCGGGTGGGAGACCCAGTACTTC. It codes for CSVSGWETQYF. The chain joins TRBV29-1 to TRBJ2-5; D unresolved. Trimming took 5 bases from V and 5 from J, leaving 9 bases between them. The V gene's germline CDR1 is SQVTM and CDR2 ANQGSEA. The length of the CDR3 is 11 residues.

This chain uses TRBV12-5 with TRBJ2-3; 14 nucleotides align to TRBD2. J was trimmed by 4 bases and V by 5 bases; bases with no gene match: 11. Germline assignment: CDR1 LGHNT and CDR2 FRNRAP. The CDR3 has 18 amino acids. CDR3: CASGPGLAGVLLPDTQYF. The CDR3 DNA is TGTGCTAGTGGTCCGGGACTAGCGGGGGTGTTACTCCCAGATACGCAGTATTTT. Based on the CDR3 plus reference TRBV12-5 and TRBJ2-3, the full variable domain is DARVTQTPRHKVTEMGQEVTMRCQPILGHNTVFWYRQTMMQGLELLAYFRNRAPLDDSGMPKDRFSAEMPDATLATLKIQPSEPRDSAVYFCASGPGLAGVLLPDTQYFGPGTRLTVL.

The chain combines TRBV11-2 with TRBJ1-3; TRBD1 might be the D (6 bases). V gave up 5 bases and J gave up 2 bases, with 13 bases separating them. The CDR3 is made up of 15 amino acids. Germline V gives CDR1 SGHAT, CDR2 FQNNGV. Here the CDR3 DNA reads TGTGCCAGCAGCGCTACAGGGTCCCCTGGAAACACCATATATTTT. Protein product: CASSATGSPGNTIYF.

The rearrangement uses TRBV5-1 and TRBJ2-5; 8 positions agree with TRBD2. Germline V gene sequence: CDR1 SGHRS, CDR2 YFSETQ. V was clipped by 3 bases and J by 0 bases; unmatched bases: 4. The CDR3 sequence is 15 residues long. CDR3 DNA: TGCGCCAGCAGCTCATTAGCGGGGTACCAAGAGACCCAGTACTTC. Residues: CASSSLAGYQETQYF.

The CDR3 loop is CASSKLGRTYEQYF. The CDR3 nucleotides read TGTGCCAGTAGTAAATTAGGACGGACCTACGAGCAGTACTTC. This chain links TRBV19 with TRBJ2-7; no clear D. V lost 4 bases, J lost 2 bases, and 12 bases lay in between. The CDR3 is made up of 14 amino acids. Germline CDR1 and CDR2: LNHDA and SQIVND (reference sequence).